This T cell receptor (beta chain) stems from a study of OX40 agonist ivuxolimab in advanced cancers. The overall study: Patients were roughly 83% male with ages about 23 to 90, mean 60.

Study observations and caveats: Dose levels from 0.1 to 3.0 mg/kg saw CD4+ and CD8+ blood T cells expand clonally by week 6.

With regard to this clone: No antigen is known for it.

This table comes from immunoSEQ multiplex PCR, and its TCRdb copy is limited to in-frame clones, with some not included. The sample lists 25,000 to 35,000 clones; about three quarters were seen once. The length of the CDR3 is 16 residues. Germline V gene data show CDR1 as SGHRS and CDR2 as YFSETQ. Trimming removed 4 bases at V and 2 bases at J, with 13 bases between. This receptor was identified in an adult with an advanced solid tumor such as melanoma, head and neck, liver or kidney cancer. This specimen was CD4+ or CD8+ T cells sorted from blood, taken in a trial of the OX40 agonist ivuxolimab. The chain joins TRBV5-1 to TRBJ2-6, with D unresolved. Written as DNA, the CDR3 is TGCGCCAGCAGCGCTAAGGGTGGGGCTGGGGCCAACGTCCTGACTTTC. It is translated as CASSAKGGAGANVLTF.